Listed below are T cell receptor beta chains from one sample, sequenced in a study of cytomegalovirus exposure and HLA in healthy donors. Repertoires were generated with immunoSEQ multiplex PCR, while TCRdb's copy carries only in-frame clones and drops some. The table for this sample gives approximately 100,000 clones. Input material: PBMCs. The receptors stem from a man aged 40-55 years in good health and CMV-seronegative. Both conserved end residues are part of each CDR3. The order of the fields is J gene, V gene, D gene, CDR3 length, CDR3 protein, CDR3 DNA. D genes are given only for firm matches.

TRBJ2-3 TRBV11-3 TRBD2 16 CASSLGEGLAADTQYF TGTGCCAGCAGCTTAGGCGAGGGACTAGCGGCGGATACGCAGTATTTT
TRBJ2-3 TRBV15 NA 13 CATSRDLTDTQYF TGTGCCACCAGCAGAGACCTCACAGATACGCAGTATTTT
TRBJ1-1 TRBV7-8 NA 15 CASVPGGAINTEAFF TGTGCCAGCGTCCCTGGGGGGGCTATAAACACTGAAGCTTTCTTT
TRBJ2-3 TRBV15 TRBD1 15 CATSRVLTGTDTQYF TGTGCCACCAGCAGAGTCCTGACAGGGACAGATACGCAGTATTTT
TRBJ1-6 TRBV27 TRBD1 19 CASSTHRDRGRAYNSPLHF TGTGCCAGCAGTACCCACCGGGACAGGGGGCGGGCATATAATTCACCCCTCCACTTT
TRBJ2-3 TRBV19 TRBD1 15 CASSPTGGGLDTQYF TGTGCCAGTAGCCCAACAGGGGGCGGGTTGGATACGCAGTATTTT
TRBJ2-3 TRBV29-1 NA 14 CSVARTVAADTQYF TGCAGCGTCGCGAGGACAGTTGCGGCAGATACGCAGTATTTT
TRBJ2-3 TRBV7-2 NA 14 CASSFNRRTDTQYF TGTGCCAGCAGCTTCAACAGACGCACAGATACGCAGTATTTT
TRBJ2-5 TRBV4-2 NA 15 CASSQGGANQETQYF TGTGCCAGCAGCCAAGGGGGAGCTAACCAAGAGACCCAGTACTTC
TRBJ2-5 TRBV5-1 NA 13 CASSVLLRETQYF TGCGCCAGCAGCGTACTCCTGAGAGAGACCCAGTACTTC
TRBJ1-2 TRBV2 NA 12 CASFQGLDGYTF TGTGCCAGCTTCCAGGGCCTGGATGGCTACACCTTC
TRBJ1-2 TRBV5-4 TRBD1 16 CASTPGQGHRGYGYTF TGTGCCAGCACCCCGGGACAGGGGCACCGCGGCTATGGCTACACCTTC
TRBJ2-2 TRBV7-2 NA 15 CASSLEGLKGGELFF TGTGCCAGCAGCTTAGAGGGGCTGAAGGGCGGGGAGCTGTTTTTT
TRBJ2-7 TRBV11-2 TRBD1 13 CASSRTGIYEQYF TGTGCCAGCAGCCGGACAGGGATCTACGAGCAGTACTTC
TRBJ2-2 TRBV2 TRBD1 15 CASVPGQGVAGELFF TGTGCCAGCGTCCCGGGACAGGGGGTCGCCGGGGAGCTGTTTTTT
TRBJ2-3 TRBV5-5 TRBD1 13 CASRRQGADTQYF TGTGCCAGCAGGAGACAGGGGGCAGATACGCAGTATTTT
TRBJ2-1 TRBV13 NA 13 CASSYQGSNEQFF TGTGCCAGCAGCTACCAGGGGAGCAATGAGCAGTTCTTC
TRBJ2-3 TRBV27 NA 14 CASSLEGSTDTQYF TGTGCCAGCAGTTTAGAGGGCAGCACAGATACGCAGTATTTT
TRBJ2-3 TRBV5-1 NA 14 CASSLLRGTDTQYF TGCGCCAGCAGCTTGTTGAGGGGCACAGATACGCAGTATTTT
TRBJ1-1 TRBV19 NA 15 CASSIWQPGSTEAFF TGTGCCAGTAGTATTTGGCAGCCCGGGTCCACTGAAGCTTTCTTT
TRBJ1-1 TRBV9 TRBD1 17 CASSVGVGQGLNTEAFF TGTGCCAGCAGCGTAGGTGTGGGACAGGGGCTCAACACTGAAGCTTTCTTT
TRBJ1-1 TRBV14 NA 15 CASSQWRVLNTEAFF TGTGCCAGCAGCCAATGGAGGGTATTGAACACTGAAGCTTTCTTT
TRBJ1-5 TRBV10-1 NA 13 CASRWRVDGPQHF TGCGCCAGCAGATGGAGGGTGGACGGACCCCAGCATTTT
TRBJ2-1 TRBV6-1 TRBD2 15 CASIGLAGGLNEQFF TGTGCCAGCATTGGACTAGCGGGAGGTCTTAATGAGCAGTTCTTC
TRBJ2-7 TRBV15 TRBD1 14 CATSFDRGRREQYF TGTGCCACCAGCTTCGACAGGGGGCGCCGAGAGCAGTACTTC
TRBJ2-6 TRBV7-9 NA 17 CASSFLFFRSGANVLTF TGTGCCAGCAGCTTCTTATTTTTCCGGTCTGGGGCCAACGTCCTGACTTTC
TRBJ1-5 TRBV9 TRBD1 15 CASSVGIDREQPQHF TGTGCCAGCAGCGTAGGTATCGACAGGGAGCAGCCCCAGCATTTT
TRBJ1-2 TRBV6-5 NA 14 CASSNAGGNYGYTF TGTGCCAGCAGTAACGCTGGGGGGAACTATGGCTACACCTTC
TRBJ2-3 TRBV7-6 TRBD2 20 CASSLEDLLAGGNPTDTQYF TGTGCCAGCAGCTTAGAAGATTTACTAGCGGGAGGGAACCCCACAGATACGCAGTATTTT
TRBJ2-7 TRBV7-2 NA 13 CASSLADSYEQYF TGTGCCAGCAGCTTAGCAGACAGTTACGAGCAGTACTTC
TRBJ2-7 TRBV10-1 TRBD1 15 CASSPGTGFPDEQYF TGCGCCAGCAGCCCAGGGACAGGCTTCCCGGATGAGCAGTACTTC
TRBJ1-3 TRBV15 TRBD1 16 CATSIRQGPTGNTIYF TGTGCCACCAGCATCAGACAGGGGCCGACTGGAAACACCATATATTTT
TRBJ2-6 TRBV5-6 TRBD2 18 CASSSSVAGISGANVLTF TGTGCCAGCAGCTCGTCAGTAGCGGGAATCTCTGGGGCCAACGTCCTGACTTTC
TRBJ1-2 TRBV4-3 NA 14 CASSQDRGVGGYTF TGCGCCAGCAGCCAAGATCGGGGAGTGGGTGGCTACACCTTC
TRBJ1-2 TRBV6-5 TRBD1 13 CASSLRTGQGYTF TGTGCCAGCAGTCTTCGGACAGGGCAGGGCTACACCTTC
TRBJ1-2 TRBV30 NA 14 CAWRDRGANYGYTF TGTGCCTGGAGGGACAGAGGGGCTAACTATGGCTACACCTTC
TRBJ2-3 TRBV27 NA 16 CASSLSGQPSTDTQYF TGTGCCAGCAGTCTAAGCGGACAGCCTAGCACAGATACGCAGTATTTT
TRBJ1-1 TRBV6-1 NA 14 CASSGTALRTEAFF TGTGCCAGCAGTGGGACAGCCCTGCGGACTGAAGCTTTCTTT
TRBJ2-3 TRBV9 TRBD2 18 CASSHGTSGRISTDTQYF TGTGCCAGCAGCCACGGGACTAGCGGGAGGATCAGCACAGATACGCAGTATTTT
TRBJ2-2 TRBV7-2 NA 15 CASSLNRLNTGELFF TGTGCCAGCAGCTTAAACAGGCTGAACACCGGGGAGCTGTTTTTT
TRBJ1-1 TRBV29-1 NA 13 CSVVKETNTEAFF TGCAGCGTTGTTAAGGAGACGAACACTGAAGCTTTCTTT